This is a list of T cell receptor beta chains from one sample in a study of blood T cell repertoires in COVID-19. Measured with immunoSEQ multiplex PCR; TCRdb has only the in-frame clones, and not every one. Among some 100,000 clones listed, around 90% were seen once. The specimen sequenced was peripheral blood. Receptors were obtained from a woman aged 60-70 years with acute or convalescent COVID-19. The CDR3 runs from the conserved cysteine through the conserved F or W. The D gene is left open where the match is weak. The size of a clone is reported for some rows only, either as once, few or many, or as a class for expanded clones.

V	size	J	D	DNA	CDR3
TRBV6-6	.	TRBJ2-7	TRBD2	TGTGCCAGCAGCGAACTAGCGGGAGCCTACGAGCAGTACTTC	CASSELAGAYEQYF
TRBV27	.	TRBJ1-4	.	TGTGCCAGCAGTCCGGGGGGTAATGAAAAACTGTTTTTT	CASSPGGNEKLFF
TRBV7-2	.	TRBJ1-4	.	TGTGCCAGCAGCACGTGGTCCGGAGGTGAAAAACTGTTTTTT	CASSTWSGGEKLFF
TRBV25-1	.	TRBJ1-2	TRBD1	TGTGCCAGCAGTGAATCACAGGGGCGGAATGGCTACACCTTC	CASSESQGRNGYTF
TRBV11-3	.	TRBJ2-2	TRBD2	TGTGCCAGCAGCCGCGGGAGTCCCGGGGAGCTGTTTTTT	CASSRGSPGELFF
TRBV11-2	.	TRBJ2-7	TRBD1	TGTGCCAGCAGCTTTAACTCAGGGGGCTACGAGCAGTACTTC	CASSFNSGGYEQYF
TRBV10-1	.	TRBJ2-7	.	TGCGCCAGTTCCCCCCCCGGTTCCTACGAGCAGTACTTC	CASSPPGSYEQYF
TRBV28	.	TRBJ2-1	.	TGTGCCAGCAGTTTAGGGGGCGATGAGCAGTTCTTC	CASSLGGDEQFF
TRBV5-4	.	TRBJ1-1	.	TGTGCCAGCAGCCGCGGTGCTGACTTCGAAGCTTTCTTT	CASSRGADFEAFF
TRBV7-9	few	TRBJ2-1	.	TGTGCCAGCAGCTTAGCGGGGCCAGGGCCCGGTCGTGAGCAGTTCTTC	CASSLAGPGPGREQFF
TRBV30	few	TRBJ2-2	TRBD2	TGTGCCTGGAGGGCCCCGGTCTTGAATAGCGGGACGAACACCGGGGAGCTGTTTTTT	CAWRAPVLNSGTNTGELFF
TRBV2	.	TRBJ2-1	.	TGTGCCAGCACGTTCAGTAACAATGAGCAGTTCTTC	CASTFSNNEQFF
TRBV3-1/TRBV3-2	.	TRBJ1-5	.	TGTGCCAGCAGCCAAGACGTCAGTCCTTACAATCAGCCCCAGCATTTT	CASSQDVSPYNQPQHF
TRBV9	.	TRBJ2-7	TRBD1	TGTGCCAGCGCTAAAGACGGGACAGGAACCTACGAGCAGTACTTC	CASAKDGTGTYEQYF
TRBV28	.	TRBJ2-2	.	TGTGCCAGCAGCCTAGAGGTCGGGGAGCTGTTTTTT	CASSLEVGELFF
TRBV29-1	.	TRBJ1-5	TRBD1	TGCAGCGTTGAGACAGGGGTGGAGGATCAGCCCCAGCATTTT	CSVETGVEDQPQHF
TRBV5-1	few	TRBJ2-3	TRBD1	TGCGCCAGCAGCCCATACGACAGGGGGGGCACAGATACGCAGTATTTT	CASSPYDRGGTDTQYF
TRBV19	.	TRBJ2-1	TRBD2	TGTGCCAGTAGCCTAGCGGGAGGGCCAAGGCTAGGATCCTACAATGAGCAGTTCTTC	CASSLAGGPRLGSYNEQFF